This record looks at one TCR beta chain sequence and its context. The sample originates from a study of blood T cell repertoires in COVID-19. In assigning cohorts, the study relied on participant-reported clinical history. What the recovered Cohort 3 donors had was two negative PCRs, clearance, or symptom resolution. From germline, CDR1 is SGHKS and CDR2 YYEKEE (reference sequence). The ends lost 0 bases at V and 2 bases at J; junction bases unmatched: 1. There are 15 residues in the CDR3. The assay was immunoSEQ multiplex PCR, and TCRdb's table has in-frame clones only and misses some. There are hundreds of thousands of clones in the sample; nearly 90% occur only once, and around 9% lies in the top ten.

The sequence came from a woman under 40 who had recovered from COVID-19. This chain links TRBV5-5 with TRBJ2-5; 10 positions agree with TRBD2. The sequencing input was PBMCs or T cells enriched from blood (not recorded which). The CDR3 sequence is CASSLVGLAQETQYF. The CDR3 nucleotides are TGTGCCAGCAGCTTGGTGGGACTAGCGCAAGAGACCCAGTACTTC.